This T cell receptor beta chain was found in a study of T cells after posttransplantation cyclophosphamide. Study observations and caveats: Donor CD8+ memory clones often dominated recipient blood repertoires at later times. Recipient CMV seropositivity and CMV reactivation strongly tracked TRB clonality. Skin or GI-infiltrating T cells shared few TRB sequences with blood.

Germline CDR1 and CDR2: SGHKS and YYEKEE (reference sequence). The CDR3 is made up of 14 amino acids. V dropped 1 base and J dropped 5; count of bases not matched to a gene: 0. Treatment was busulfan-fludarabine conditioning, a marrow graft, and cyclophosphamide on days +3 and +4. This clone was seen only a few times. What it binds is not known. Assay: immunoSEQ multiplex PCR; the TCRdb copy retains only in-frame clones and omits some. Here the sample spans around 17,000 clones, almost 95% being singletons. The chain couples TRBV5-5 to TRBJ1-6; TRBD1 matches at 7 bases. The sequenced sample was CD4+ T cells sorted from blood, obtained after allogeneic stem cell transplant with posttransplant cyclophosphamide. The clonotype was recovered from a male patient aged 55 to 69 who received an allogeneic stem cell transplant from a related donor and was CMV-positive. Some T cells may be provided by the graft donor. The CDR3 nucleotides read TGTGCCAGCAGCTTGACAGGGGATAATTCACCCCTCCACTTT. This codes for CASSLTGDNSPLHF.